This record looks at one TCR beta chain sequence and its context. Antigen specificity is unknown. The protocol attached unique molecular identifiers to individual cDNA molecules. From the 5' RACE reads, TCRdb called clonotypes with MiXCR, one entry per CDR3 protein. The sample includes about 24,000 distinct CDR3 sequences, 3.6% seen only once; the top ten take roughly 6%. The V end was cut by 2 bases, the J end by 5 bases, with 21 bases between. Germline V CDR1 and CDR2: SGHVS, FQNEAQ. The CDR3 loop spans 18 amino acids. This sample is part of a study of early T cells in non-severe SARS-CoV-2 infection. Study-level points and caveats: Reliance on VDJdb matching favored anti-spike CD8 responses; private and CD4 specificities were missed.

The chain combines TRBV7-8 with TRBJ1-4; D unclear. The source material was whole blood. The source of this sequence is an adult who was a healthcare worker with PCR-confirmed SARS-CoV-2 infection or an uninfected control (not recorded which). The CDR3 loop is CASSLRTEPFNLNEKLFF. As DNA, the CDR3 is TGTGCCAGCAGCTTAAGGACTGAGCCCTTCAACCTAAATGAAAAACTGTTTTTT.